The T cell receptor beta chain described here comes from a study of graft-versus-host responses after intestinal transplantation. Study details: Anti-thymocyte globulin was used for induction in all recipients, who then took tacrolimus and steroids for roughly 3 years. Overall study results and limits: Recipient marrow contained GvH clones, some of which appeared first in ileum or blood. In patients with graft-donor T cell macrochimerism, allograft graft-versus-host to host-versus-graft clonal ratios were high.

The V end lost 2 bases, the J end lost 1 base, and 22 bases lay between the germline ends. The germline V gene encodes CDR1 SGHTS and CDR2 YDEGEE. The CDR3 covers 18 residues. Note on this clone: The antigen remains undetermined.

Clones were sequenced by immunoSEQ multiplex PCR, and TCRdb holds only the in-frame ones, with some missing. The data show tens of thousands of clones, with roughly nine tenths seen just once and around 0.1% held by the top ten. This receptor was obtained from a human donor who received an intestinal transplant. This rearrangement joins TRBV5-8 to TRBJ2-7; D perhaps matches TRBD2 (7 bases). Sequencing was performed on unstimulated CD4+ T cells sorted from spleen or lymph node cells, taken before intestinal transplant. CDR3 in amino acids: CASSFGGGRQGTSYEQYF. Here the CDR3 DNA reads TGTGCCAGCAGCTTTGGGGGGGGTAGGCAGGGGACGTCCTACGAGCAGTACTTC.